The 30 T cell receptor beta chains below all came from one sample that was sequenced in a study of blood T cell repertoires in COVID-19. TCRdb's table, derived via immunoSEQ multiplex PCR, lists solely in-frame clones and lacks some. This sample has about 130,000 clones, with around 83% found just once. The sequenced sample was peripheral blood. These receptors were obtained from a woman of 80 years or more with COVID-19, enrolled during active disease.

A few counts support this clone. CDR3 sequence reads: CASGNPTPTYEQYF. The CDR3 region has the DNA TGTGCCAGCGGAAATCCGACTCCCACCTACGAGCAGTACTTC. The V and J genes are TRBV11-1 and TRBJ2-7; D is undetermined. Germline V CDR1 and CDR2: SGHAT, FQDESV (reference sequence). CDR3 length equals 14 residues. The V gene lost 8 bases and the J gene lost 2 bases, with 16 bases spanning the gap.

The CDR3 DNA sequence: TGCGCCAGCAGGCAGGGCTCCTACGAGCAGTACTTC. Translated, it gives CASRQGSYEQYF. The chain recombines TRBV5-1 with TRBJ2-7; D may be TRBD1 (5 bases). V was cut by 5 bases and J by 0 bases, with 6 bases left in between. The CDR3 is made up of 12 amino acids. Germline CDR1 is SGHRS and CDR2 is YFSETQ.

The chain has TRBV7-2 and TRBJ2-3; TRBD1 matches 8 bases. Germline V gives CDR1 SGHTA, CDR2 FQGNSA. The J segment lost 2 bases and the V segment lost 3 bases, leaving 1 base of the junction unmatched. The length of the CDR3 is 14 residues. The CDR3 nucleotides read TGTGCCAGCAGCTTGGGACAGGACACAGATACGCAGTATTTT. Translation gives CASSLGQDTDTQYF.

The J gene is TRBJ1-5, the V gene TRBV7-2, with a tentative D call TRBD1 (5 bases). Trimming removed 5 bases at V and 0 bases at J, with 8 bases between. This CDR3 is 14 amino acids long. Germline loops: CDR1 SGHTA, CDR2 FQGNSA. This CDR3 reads CASSPDNSNQPQHF. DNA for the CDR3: TGTGCCAGCAGCCCGGACAATAGCAATCAGCCCCAGCATTTT.

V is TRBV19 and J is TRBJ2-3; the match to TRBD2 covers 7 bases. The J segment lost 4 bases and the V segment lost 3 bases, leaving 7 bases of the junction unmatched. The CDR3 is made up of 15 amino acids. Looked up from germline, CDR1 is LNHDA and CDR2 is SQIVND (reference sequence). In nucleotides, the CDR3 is TGTGCCAGTAGTATCGTGGGCGGGAGCCCAGATACGCAGTATTTT. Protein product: CASSIVGGSPDTQYF. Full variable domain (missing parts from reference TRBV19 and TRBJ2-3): DGGITQSPKYLFRKEGQNVTLSCEQNLNHDAMYWYRQDPGQGLRLIYYSQIVNDFQKGDIAEGYSVSREKKESFPLTVTSAQKNPTAFYLCASSIVGGSPDTQYFGPGTRLTVL.

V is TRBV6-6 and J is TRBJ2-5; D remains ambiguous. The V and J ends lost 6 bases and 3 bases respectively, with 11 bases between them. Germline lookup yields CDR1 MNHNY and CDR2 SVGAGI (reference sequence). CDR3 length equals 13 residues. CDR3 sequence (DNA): TGTGCCAGCAGGGAGTCCAAAAAAGAGACCCAGTACTTC. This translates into CASRESKKETQYF.

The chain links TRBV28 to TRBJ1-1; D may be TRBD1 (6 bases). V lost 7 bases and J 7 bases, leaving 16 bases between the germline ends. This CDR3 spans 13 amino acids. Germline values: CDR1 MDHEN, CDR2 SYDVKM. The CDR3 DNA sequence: TGTGCCAGCAATCCCTCAGGGGTAGGTGAAGCTTTCTTT. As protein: CASNPSGVGEAFF.

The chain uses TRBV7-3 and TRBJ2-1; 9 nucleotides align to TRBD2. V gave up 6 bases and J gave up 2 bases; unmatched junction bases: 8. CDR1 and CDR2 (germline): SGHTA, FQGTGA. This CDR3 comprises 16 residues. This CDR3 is CASSLSGLAPYNEQFF. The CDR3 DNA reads TGTGCCAGCAGTTTATCGGGACTAGCTCCCTACAATGAGCAGTTCTTC. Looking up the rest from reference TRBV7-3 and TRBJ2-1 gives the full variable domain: GAGVSQTPSNKVTEKGKYVELRCDPISGHTALYWYRQSLGQGPEFLIYFQGTGAADDSGLPNDRFFAVRPEGSVSTLKIQRTERGDSAVYLCASSLSGLAPYNEQFFGPGTRLTVL.

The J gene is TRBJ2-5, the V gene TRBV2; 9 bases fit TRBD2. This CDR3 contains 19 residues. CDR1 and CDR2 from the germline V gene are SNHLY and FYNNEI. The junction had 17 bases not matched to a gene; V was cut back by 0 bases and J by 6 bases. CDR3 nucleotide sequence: TGTGCCAGCAGTGAAGCGCTTCGTGGGCGGCTAGCGGGAAGGCAGACCCAGTACTTC. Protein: CASSEALRGRLAGRQTQYF.

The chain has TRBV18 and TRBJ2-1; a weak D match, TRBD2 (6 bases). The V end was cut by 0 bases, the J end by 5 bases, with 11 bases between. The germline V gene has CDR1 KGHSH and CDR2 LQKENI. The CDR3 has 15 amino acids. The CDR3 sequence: CASSPPFAGHNEQFF. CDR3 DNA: TGTGCCAGCTCACCACCGTTTGCGGGGCACAATGAGCAGTTCTTC.

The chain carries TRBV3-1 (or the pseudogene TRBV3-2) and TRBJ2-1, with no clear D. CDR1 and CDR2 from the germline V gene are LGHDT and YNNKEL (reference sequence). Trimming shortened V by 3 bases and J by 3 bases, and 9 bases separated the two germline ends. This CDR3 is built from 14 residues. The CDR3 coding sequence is TGTGCCAGCAGCCACACATTCCGCTACAATGAGCAGTTCTTC. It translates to CASSHTFRYNEQFF.

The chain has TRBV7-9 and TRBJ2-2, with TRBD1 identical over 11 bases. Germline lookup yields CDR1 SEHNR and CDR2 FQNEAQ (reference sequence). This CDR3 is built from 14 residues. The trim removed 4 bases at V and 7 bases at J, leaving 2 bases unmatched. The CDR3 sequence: CASSWTGGLGELFF. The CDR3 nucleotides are TGTGCCAGCAGCTGGACAGGGGGCCTCGGGGAGCTGTTTTTT.

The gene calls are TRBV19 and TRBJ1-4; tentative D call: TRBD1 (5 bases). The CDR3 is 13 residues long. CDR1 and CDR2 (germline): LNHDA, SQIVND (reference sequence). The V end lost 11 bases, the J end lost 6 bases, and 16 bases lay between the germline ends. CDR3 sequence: CAPTGTLHEKLFF. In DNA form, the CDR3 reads TGTGCCCCTACCGGGACTCTTCATGAAAAACTGTTTTTT.

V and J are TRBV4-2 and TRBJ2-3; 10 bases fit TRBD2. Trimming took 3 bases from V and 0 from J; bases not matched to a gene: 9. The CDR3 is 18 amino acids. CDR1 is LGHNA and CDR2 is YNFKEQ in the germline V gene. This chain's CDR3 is CASSHGTSVGGSTDTQYF. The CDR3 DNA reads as TGTGCCAGCAGCCACGGGACTAGCGTAGGAGGTAGCACAGATACGCAGTATTTT.

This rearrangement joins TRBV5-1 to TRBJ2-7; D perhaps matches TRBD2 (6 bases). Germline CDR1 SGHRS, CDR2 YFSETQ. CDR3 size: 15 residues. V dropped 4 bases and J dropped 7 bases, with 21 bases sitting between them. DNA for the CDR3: TGCGCCAGCAGCCCTGGGGGGAGCTCCTTAGAAGAGCAGTACTTC. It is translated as CASSPGGSSLEEQYF.

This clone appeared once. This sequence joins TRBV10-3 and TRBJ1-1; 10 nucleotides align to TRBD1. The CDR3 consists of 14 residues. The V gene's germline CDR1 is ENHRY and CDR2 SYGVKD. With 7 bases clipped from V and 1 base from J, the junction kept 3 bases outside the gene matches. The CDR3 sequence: CAITRDRGNTEAFF. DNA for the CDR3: TGTGCCATCACCCGGGACAGGGGGAACACTGAAGCTTTCTTT.

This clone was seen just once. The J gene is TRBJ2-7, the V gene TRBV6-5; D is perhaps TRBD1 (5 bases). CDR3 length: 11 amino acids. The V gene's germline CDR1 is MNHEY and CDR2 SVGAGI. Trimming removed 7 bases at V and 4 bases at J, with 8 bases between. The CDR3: CASTRGYEQYF. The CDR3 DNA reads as TGTGCCAGCACTAGGGGTTACGAGCAGTACTTC.

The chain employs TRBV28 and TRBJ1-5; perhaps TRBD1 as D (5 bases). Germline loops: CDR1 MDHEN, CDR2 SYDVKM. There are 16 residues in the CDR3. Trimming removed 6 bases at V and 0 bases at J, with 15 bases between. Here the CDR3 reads CASSPPRGYSNQPQHF. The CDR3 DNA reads TGTGCCAGCAGCCCCCCGCGGGGCTATAGCAATCAGCCCCAGCATTTT.

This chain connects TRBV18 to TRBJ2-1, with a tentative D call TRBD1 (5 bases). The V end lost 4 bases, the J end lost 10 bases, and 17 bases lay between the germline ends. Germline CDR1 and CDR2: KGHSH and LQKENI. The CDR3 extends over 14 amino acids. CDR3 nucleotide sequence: TGTGCCAGCTCACTTCAGGGTGGGTTTCGAGAGCAGTTCTTC. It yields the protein CASSLQGGFREQFF.

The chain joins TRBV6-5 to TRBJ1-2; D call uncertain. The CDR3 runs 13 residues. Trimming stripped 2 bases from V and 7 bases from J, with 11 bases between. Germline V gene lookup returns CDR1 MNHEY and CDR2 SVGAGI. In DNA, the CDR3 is TGTGCCAGCAGTTACGATCAAAGAGCTGGCTACACCTTC. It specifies CASSYDQRAGYTF.

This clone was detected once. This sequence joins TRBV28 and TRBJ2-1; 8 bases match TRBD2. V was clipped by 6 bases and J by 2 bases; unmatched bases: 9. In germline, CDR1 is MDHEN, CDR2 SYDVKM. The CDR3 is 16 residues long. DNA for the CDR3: TGTGCCAGCAGCCCCACTAGAGCGGGAGCCTACAATGAGCAGTTCTTC. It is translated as CASSPTRAGAYNEQFF.

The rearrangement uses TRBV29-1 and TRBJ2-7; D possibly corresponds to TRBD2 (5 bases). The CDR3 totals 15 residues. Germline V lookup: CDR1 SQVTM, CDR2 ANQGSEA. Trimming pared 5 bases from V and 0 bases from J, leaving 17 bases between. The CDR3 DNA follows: TGCAGCGTTTCCTCTACGGGGTTTAGCTCCTACGAGCAGTACTTC. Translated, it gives CSVSSTGFSSYEQYF.

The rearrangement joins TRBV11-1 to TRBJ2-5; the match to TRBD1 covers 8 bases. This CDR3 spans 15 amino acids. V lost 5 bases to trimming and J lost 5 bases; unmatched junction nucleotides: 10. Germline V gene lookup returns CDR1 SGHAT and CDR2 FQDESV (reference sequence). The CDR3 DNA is TGTGCCAGCAGCCCCCAGCAGGGGGCTGTGGAGACCCAGTACTTC. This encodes CASSPQQGAVETQYF.

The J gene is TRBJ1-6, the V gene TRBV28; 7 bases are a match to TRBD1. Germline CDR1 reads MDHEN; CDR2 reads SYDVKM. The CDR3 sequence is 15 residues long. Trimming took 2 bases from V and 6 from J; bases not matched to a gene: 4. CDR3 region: CASSLRQGVNSPLHF. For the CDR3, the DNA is TGTGCCAGCAGTTTACGACAGGGAGTTAATTCACCCCTCCACTTT.

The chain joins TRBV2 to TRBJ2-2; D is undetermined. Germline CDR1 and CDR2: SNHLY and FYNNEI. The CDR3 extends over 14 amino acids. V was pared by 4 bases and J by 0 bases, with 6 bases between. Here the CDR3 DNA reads TGTGCCAGCAGTGTATTATCGAACACCGGGGAGCTGTTTTTT. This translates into CASSVLSNTGELFF.

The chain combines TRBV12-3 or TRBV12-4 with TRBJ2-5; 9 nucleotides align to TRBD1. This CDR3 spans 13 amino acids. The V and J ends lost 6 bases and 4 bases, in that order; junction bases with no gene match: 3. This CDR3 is CASRTTGGETQYF. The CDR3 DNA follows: TGTGCCAGCAGGACGACAGGGGGAGAGACCCAGTACTTC.

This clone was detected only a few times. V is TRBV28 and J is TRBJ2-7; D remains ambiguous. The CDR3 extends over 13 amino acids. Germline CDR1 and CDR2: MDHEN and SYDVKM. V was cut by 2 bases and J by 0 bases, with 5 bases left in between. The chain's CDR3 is CASSLQNSYEQYF. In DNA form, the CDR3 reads TGTGCCAGCAGTTTACAGAACTCCTACGAGCAGTACTTC.

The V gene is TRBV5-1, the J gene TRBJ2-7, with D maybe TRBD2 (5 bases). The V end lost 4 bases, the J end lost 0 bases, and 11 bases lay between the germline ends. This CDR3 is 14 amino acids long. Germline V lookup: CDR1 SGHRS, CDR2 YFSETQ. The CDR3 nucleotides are TGCGCCAGCAGCCCACTGGACTTCTCCTACGAGCAGTACTTC. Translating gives CASSPLDFSYEQYF.

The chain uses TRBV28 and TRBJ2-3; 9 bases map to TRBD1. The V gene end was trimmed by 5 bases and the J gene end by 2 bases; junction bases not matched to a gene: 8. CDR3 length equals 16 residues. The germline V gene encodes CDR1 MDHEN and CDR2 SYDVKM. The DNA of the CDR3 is TGTGCCAGCAGTGCAAGGACAGGGGAAAACACAGATACGCAGTATTTT. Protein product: CASSARTGENTDTQYF.

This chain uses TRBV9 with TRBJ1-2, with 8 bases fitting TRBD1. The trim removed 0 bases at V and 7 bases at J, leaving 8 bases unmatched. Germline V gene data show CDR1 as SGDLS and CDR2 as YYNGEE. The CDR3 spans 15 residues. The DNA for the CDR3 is TGTGCCAGCAGCGTAGGACCGGACAGGGTCGTTGGCTACACCTTC. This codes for CASSVGPDRVVGYTF.